This T cell receptor beta chain comes out of a study of cytomegalovirus exposure and HLA in healthy donors. Findings and caveats of the study: Later on, a genetic analysis was performed. It linked a missense variant in DCLRE1C with V- and J-gene trimming of TCR beta.

Primers: 60 Vbeta forward and 13 Jbeta reverse. TCRdb's copy holds only in-frame clones and misses some; the assay was immunoSEQ multiplex PCR. The repertoire has about 120,000 clones, roughly 70% of them found once; the top ten carry approximately 3.9%. Regarding this clone: Its antigen remains unknown.

Germline V gene data show CDR1 as MNHNS and CDR2 as SASEGT. The CDR3 is made up of 15 amino acids. V shed 1 base and J shed 0 bases, with 9 bases lying between them. The rearrangement joins TRBV6-1 to TRBJ1-1, with a tentative D call TRBD1 (6 bases). The TCR comes from a man in his forties in good health and CMV-seropositive. Sequencing was performed on PBMCs. As DNA, the CDR3 is TGTGCCAGCAGTGAAGGAAAGGGGGTGAACACTGAAGCTTTCTTT. Residues: CASSEGKGVNTEAFF.